Detailed here is one TCR beta chain. These data originate in a study of cytomegalovirus exposure and HLA in healthy donors. With 5 bases clipped from V and 4 bases from J, the junction kept 7 bases outside the gene matches. Looked up from germline, CDR1 is PRHDT and CDR2 is FYEKMQ (reference sequence). This CDR3 is 14 amino acids long. Primers included in the PCR were 60 Vbeta and 13 Jbeta primers. TCRdb's table, derived via immunoSEQ multiplex PCR, lists solely in-frame clones and lacks some. This sample yields 190,000 or so clones, of which 65% to 85% are seen a single time; 0.098% belongs to the top ten.

The chain is built from TRBV13 and TRBJ2-5, with 7 bases aligning to TRBD2. What was sequenced was PBMCs. The receptor's source is a boy between 2 and 15 years old in good health and CMV-seronegative. CDR3 residues: CASSPQLAPETQYF. The CDR3 DNA is TGTGCCAGCAGCCCCCAACTAGCGCCAGAGACCCAGTACTTC.